Below are 8 T cell receptor beta chains sequenced from a single sample in a study of Ad26.COV2.S vaccination and SARS-CoV-2 variants. TCRdb's copy holds only in-frame clones and misses some; the assay was immunoSEQ multiplex PCR. There are some 250,000 clones in the sample; around 87% occur only once, and around a tenth lies in the top ten. The treatment: about 20 received Ad26.COV2.S at low or high dose, single or two shots; about 5 received placebo; per-sample allocation not given. Samples came from day 63 after the first vaccine or placebo injection. The starting material was peripheral blood, obtained in a trial of Ad26.COV2.S vaccine versus placebo. The receptor set was obtained from a person between 18 and 65 years old who received the Ad26.COV2.S COVID-19 vaccine or a placebo.

The V call is TRBV5-1, the J call TRBJ2-3; TRBD1 matches 7 bases. CDR3 length: 15 residues. With 3 bases clipped from V and 4 bases from J, the junction kept 8 bases outside the gene matches. CDR1 and CDR2 from the germline V gene are SGHRS and YFSETQ. The CDR3 nucleotides are TGCGCCAGCAGCTCGTTAGGGGGCGAGGCAGATACGCAGTATTTT. This sequence encodes CASSSLGGEADTQYF.

This clone has more than one count but fewer than ten. V and J are TRBV7-9 and TRBJ2-2, with no clear D. This CDR3 region has 14 residues. Germline lookup yields CDR1 SEHNR and CDR2 FQNEAQ (reference sequence). The V end was cut by 4 bases, the J end by 2 bases, with 8 bases between. The CDR3 nucleotides are TGTGCCAGCAGCTCCGTCTTTAACACCGGGGAGCTGTTTTTT. This gives the protein CASSSVFNTGELFF.

The chain carries TRBV7-9 and TRBJ1-2, with 8 bases lining up with TRBD1. Germline assignment: CDR1 SEHNR and CDR2 FQNEAQ (reference sequence). The CDR3 covers 14 residues. Losses at the gene ends were 1 base for V and 3 bases for J; bases not matched to a gene: 1. In nucleotides, the CDR3 is TGTGCCAGCAGCTTAGGGGGACAGGACTATGGCTACACCTTC. Its translation: CASSLGGQDYGYTF.

The chain employs TRBV19 and TRBJ2-1; perhaps D is TRBD1 or TRBD2 (6 bases each). The CDR3 extends over 18 amino acids. V gave up 1 base and J gave up 7 bases, with 23 bases separating them. CDR1 is LNHDA, CDR2 SQIVND, per germline (reference sequence). The CDR3 sequence is CASSIGEIGGAFSNEQFF. The CDR3 bases are TGTGCCAGTAGTATAGGGGAGATCGGGGGCGCCTTTTCGAATGAGCAGTTCTTC.

This chain connects TRBV9 to TRBJ2-7, with TRBD1 as a possible D gene (5 bases). V was trimmed by 0 bases and J by 2 bases, leaving 9 bases between them. The germline gives CDR1 SGDLS, CDR2 YYNGEE. The CDR3 runs to 14 residues. The CDR3 here is CASSVGRQTYEQYF. CDR3 sequence (DNA): TGTGCCAGCAGCGTAGGCAGACAGACCTACGAGCAGTACTTC.

The chain has TRBV6-2 or TRBV6-3 and TRBJ2-7; the D gene is possibly TRBD2 (6 bases). In germline, CDR1 is MNHEY, CDR2 SVGEGT. This CDR3 has 13 amino acids. V lost 0 bases, J lost 6 bases, and 9 bases lay in between. CDR3 nucleotides: TGTGCCAGCAGTTACTCGGAGGGAGGCGAGCAGTACTTC. It is translated as CASSYSEGGEQYF.

The chain uses TRBV7-2 and TRBJ1-6, with D possibly matching TRBD1 (6 bases). Trimming stripped 1 base from V and 8 bases from J, with 18 bases between. The germline CDR1 and CDR2 sequences are SGHTA and FQGNSA. The CDR3 spans 17 residues. The CDR3 DNA sequence: TGTGCCAGCAGCTTAGGGCAGGGGCTAGGTATCTATTCACCCCTCCACTTT. Translated, it gives CASSLGQGLGIYSPLHF.

This clone was seen a single time. V usage is TRBV5-1 and J usage is TRBJ1-1; D is uncertain. The germline V and J ends were trimmed by 4 bases and 2 bases, with 12 bases remaining between them. The CDR3 extends over 14 amino acids. The V gene's germline CDR1 is SGHRS and CDR2 YFSETQ. The chain's CDR3 is CASSAYSLNTEAFF. The CDR3 nucleotides read TGCGCCAGCAGCGCATATTCACTAAACACTGAAGCTTTCTTT. Drawing the rest from reference TRBV5-1 and TRBJ1-1, the complete variable domain is KAGVTQTPRYLIKTRGQQVTLSCSPISGHRSVSWYQQTPGQGLQFLFEYFSETQRNKGNFPGRFSGRQFSNSRSEMNVSTLELGDSALYLCASSAYSLNTEAFFGQGTRLTVV.